Listed here is a single T cell receptor (beta chain). The antigen it recognizes is unknown. Base qualities are missing; no much larger clone stands one base away. Ends trimmed: V by 3 bases, J by 4 bases; bases unmatched to a gene: 6. Measured from the cysteine to the phenylalanine, the CDR3 is 14 residues long. This entry keeps only the CDR3 DNA: 42 bases, framed from base 1. Looking up the germline V gene yields CDR1 SGHRS and CDR2 YFSETQ. The data originate from a study of control samples from healthy donors and cancer patients (dated by TCRdb to the early 2020s). To prepare the library, the immunoSEQ multiplex PCR assay was applied. This is the immuneACCESS table as TCRdb keeps it, with only in-frame sequences that have V and J called. A part of the clones is gone; compared with another copy, unresolved V genes explain less than half, and the rest is unexplained. The sample table holds roughly 120,000 clones, of which just under 95% were seen once. The ten largest clonotypes hold 3.6% of the sample.

Sequenced material: blood. The chain is assembled from TRBV5-1 and TRBJ1-2; the central 7 bases match TRBD1. This TCR derives from a man in his thirties or forties in good health. In nucleotides, the sequence is TGCGCCAGCAGCTCCCGGGACAGCTTCTATGGCTACACCTTC. Translated, this is CASSSRDSFYGYTF. The full variable domain, completed from the reference TRBV5-1 and TRBJ1-2 proteins outside the CDR3, reads KAGVTQTPRYLIKTRGQQVTLSCSPISGHRSVSWYQQTPGQGLQFLFEYFSETQRNKGNFPGRFSGRQFSNSRSEMNVSTLELGDSALYLCASSSRDSFYGYTFGSGTRLTVV.